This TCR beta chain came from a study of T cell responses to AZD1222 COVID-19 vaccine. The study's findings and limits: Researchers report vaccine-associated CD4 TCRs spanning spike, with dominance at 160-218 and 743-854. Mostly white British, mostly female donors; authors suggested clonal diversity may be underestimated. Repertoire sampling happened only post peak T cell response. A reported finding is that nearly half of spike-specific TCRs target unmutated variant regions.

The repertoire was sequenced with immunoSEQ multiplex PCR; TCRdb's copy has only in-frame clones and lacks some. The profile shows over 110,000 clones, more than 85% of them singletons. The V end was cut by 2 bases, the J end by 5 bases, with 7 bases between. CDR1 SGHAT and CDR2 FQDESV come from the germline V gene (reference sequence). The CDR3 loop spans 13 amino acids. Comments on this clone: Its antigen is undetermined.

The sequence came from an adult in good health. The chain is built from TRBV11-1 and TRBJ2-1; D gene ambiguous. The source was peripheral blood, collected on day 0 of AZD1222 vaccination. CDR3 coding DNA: TGTGCCAGCAGCTTATATGGGGACAATGAGCAGTTCTTC. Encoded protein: CASSLYGDNEQFF.